This T cell receptor (beta chain) was found in a study of T cell responses to AZD1222 COVID-19 vaccine. For this clone: The antigen is not known.

TCRdb keeps only in-frame clones here, not all; method: immunoSEQ multiplex PCR. The sample carries 90,000 to 100,000 clones, about 90% recorded once. General study findings and limits: There were repertoire samples only from the period after the peak T cell response. The sample set comprised mostly white British donors with more females, and clonal diversity was possibly underestimated. Across the whole spike, CD4 TCRs peaked at regions 160-218 and 743-854. Seropositive at baseline were only a handful of AZD1222 recipients.

V was cut by 5 bases and J by 1 base, with 11 bases left in between. The CDR3 has 15 residues. Germline CDR1 and CDR2: SEHNR and FQNEAQ (reference sequence). J is TRBJ2-2 and V is TRBV7-9, with no clear D. The receptor was isolated from an adult who received the AZD1222 COVID-19 vaccine. The sequencing used peripheral blood, collected 28 days after the second AZD1222 dose. For the CDR3, the DNA is TGTGCCAGCAGCAACAGAATGGGGAACACCGGGGAGCTGTTTTTT. Translating gives CASSNRMGNTGELFF.